These 27 T cell receptor beta chains were all obtained from the same sample, sequenced in a study of blood T cell repertoires in COVID-19. The method was immunoSEQ multiplex PCR; TCRdb's version includes in-frame clones alone and lacks a portion of them. The repertoire holds a few hundred thousand clones, with 90% as singletons. The specimen sequenced was peripheral blood. These receptors were taken from a woman aged 60-75 years with COVID-19, enrolled during active disease.

The CDR3: CASSITGQGNYGYTF. The CDR3 DNA sequence: TGTGCCAGTAGTATAACGGGACAGGGGAACTATGGCTACACCTTC. The genes are TRBV19 and TRBJ1-2, with TRBD1 matching 10 bases. Germline CDR1 is LNHDA and CDR2 is SQIVND (reference sequence). V dropped 2 bases and J dropped 2; count of bases not matched to a gene: 2. CDR3 length: 15 amino acids.

The gene calls are TRBV5-4 and TRBJ2-7, with 12 bases identical to TRBD1. The V gene end was trimmed by 0 bases and the J gene end by 5 bases; junction bases not matched to a gene: 3. Germline V gene data show CDR1 as SGHNT and CDR2 as YYREEE (reference sequence). The CDR3 totals 15 residues. The CDR3, as DNA: TGTGCCAGCAGCTTGGAGGGGACAGGGGGCGACGAGCAGTACTTC. Translation gives CASSLEGTGGDEQYF.

This rearrangement joins TRBV5-8 to TRBJ1-2; D ambiguous. V lost 4 bases and J lost 5, with 18 bases in between. Germline CDR1 and CDR2: SGHTS and YDEGEE. This CDR3 contains 15 residues. The CDR3 region is CASSLDTGVNYGYTF. CDR3 DNA: TGTGCCAGCAGCCTAGACACGGGAGTGAATTATGGCTACACCTTC. The full variable domain, with the rest looked up from reference TRBV5-8 and TRBJ1-2, is EAGVTQSPTHLIKTRGQQATLRCSPISGHTSVYWYQQALGLGLQFLLWYDEGEERNRGNFPPRFSGRQFPNYSSELNVNALELEDSALYLCASSLDTGVNYGYTFGSGTRLTVV.

The rearrangement joins TRBV6-5 to TRBJ1-2; maybe TRBD1 (6 bases). CDR3 length: 13 amino acids. In germline, CDR1 is MNHEY, CDR2 SVGAGI. V lost 9 bases and J 4 bases, leaving 15 bases between the germline ends. The CDR3 here is CASQTQGAYGYTF. CDR3 DNA: TGTGCCAGTCAGACACAGGGCGCCTATGGCTACACCTTC.

The V and J genes are TRBV5-4 and TRBJ2-5; 8 bases line up with TRBD1. The V and J ends lost 4 bases and 2 bases, in that order; junction bases with no gene match: 4. This CDR3 comprises 14 residues. CDR1 and CDR2 from the germline V gene are SGHNT and YYREEE (reference sequence). CDR3 amino acids: CASSPGTGQETQYF. DNA of the CDR3: TGTGCCAGCAGCCCGGGGACAGGACAAGAGACCCAGTACTTC. The whole variable domain, filled in from reference TRBV5-4 and TRBJ2-5, reads ETGVTQSPTHLIKTRGQQVTLRCSSQSGHNTVSWYQQALGQGPQFIFQYYREEENGRGNFPPRFSGLQFPNYSSELNVNALELDDSALYLCASSPGTGQETQYFGPGTRLLVL.

This chain uses TRBV7-9 with TRBJ1-2; 7 bases match TRBD1. The CDR3 extends over 15 amino acids. Germline CDR1 reads SEHNR; CDR2 reads FQNEAQ (reference sequence). With V trimmed by 4 bases and J by 4 bases, 9 bases remained unmatched. CDR3 amino acids: CASSSREQGSYGYTF. In DNA, the CDR3 is TGTGCCAGCAGCTCCAGAGAACAGGGGAGCTATGGCTACACCTTC.

The rearrangement joins TRBV5-4 to TRBJ2-1; TRBD2 agrees at 8 bases. The CDR3 is 16 amino acids. From germline, CDR1 is SGHNT and CDR2 YYREEE (reference sequence). With 3 bases clipped from V and 6 bases from J, the junction kept 11 bases outside the gene matches. In nucleotides, the CDR3 is TGTGCCAGCAGCTGGGATGCGGGGGGCCTCGGCAATGAGCAGTTCTTC. This sequence encodes CASSWDAGGLGNEQFF.

The gene calls are TRBV7-8 and TRBJ2-7; 11 positions agree with TRBD1. The ends lost 5 bases at V and 6 bases at J; junction bases unmatched: 6. The germline V gene encodes CDR1 SGHVS and CDR2 FQNEAQ. The CDR3 consists of 14 residues. This chain's CDR3 is CASSRDRGGSEQYF. In DNA form, the CDR3 reads TGTGCCAGCAGCCGGGACAGGGGGGGAAGCGAGCAGTACTTC.

Only one count was recorded for this clone. The rearrangement links TRBV9 to TRBJ1-6; D remains ambiguous. CDR1 SGDLS and CDR2 YYNGEE come from the germline V gene. The germline V and J ends were trimmed by 4 bases and 8 bases, with 22 bases remaining between them. The CDR3 is made up of 17 amino acids. CDR3 in DNA: TGTGCCAGCAGCTCGACCTCGGGGAGCACCTTCGATTCACCCCTCCACTTT. It yields the protein CASSSTSGSTFDSPLHF.

As to this clone: Other DNA sequences within the sample encode an identical CDR3. The chain carries TRBV12-3 or TRBV12-4 and TRBJ1-1; D possibly corresponds to TRBD1 (6 bases). CDR3 length equals 13 residues. Deletions cut 5 bases from V and 1 base from J, with 8 bases between. The CDR3 coding sequence is TGTGCCAGCAGTCTCAGGGGGAACACTGAAGCTTTCTTT. Its protein is CASSLRGNTEAFF.

The rearrangement uses TRBV7-8 and TRBJ2-5; tentatively, D is TRBD2 (6 bases). The CDR3 extends over 14 amino acids. V was pared by 3 bases and J by 0 bases, with 8 bases between. Germline loops: CDR1 SGHVS, CDR2 FQNEAQ. CDR3 DNA: TGTGCCAGCAGCTTTGGGGGGTACCAAGAGACCCAGTACTTC. It is translated as CASSFGGYQETQYF.

V gene TRBV19 combines with J gene TRBJ1-5; no firm D call. This CDR3 spans 13 amino acids. Trimming stripped 8 bases from V and 4 bases from J, with 12 bases between. Per germline, CDR1 LNHDA and CDR2 SQIVND (reference sequence). The CDR3 here is CASGWWANQPQHF. CDR3 sequence (DNA): TGTGCCAGTGGATGGTGGGCAAATCAGCCCCAGCATTTT.

This chain joins TRBV6-4 and TRBJ1-5; D is possibly TRBD1 (6 bases). The CDR3 extends over 14 amino acids. CDR1 is MRHNA and CDR2 is SNTAGT in the germline V gene. V lost 5 bases, J lost 3 bases, and 11 bases lay in between. CDR3 loop: CASSFRGYNQPQHF. The CDR3 DNA reads TGTGCCAGCAGTTTCAGGGGCTACAATCAGCCCCAGCATTTT.

This chain links TRBV7-2 with TRBJ1-3, with D unclear. The CDR3 length is 14 residues. With 7 bases removed from V and 5 bases from J, the gap between germline ends came to 15 bases. CDR1 is SGHTA, CDR2 FQGNSA, per germline. CDR3 nucleotides: TGTGCCAGCACCCTGTCCCGGTCTAGAAACACCATATATTTT. Translation gives CASTLSRSRNTIYF.

The chain carries TRBV10-3 and TRBJ1-2; 7 nucleotides match TRBD1. The CDR3 covers 14 residues. Germline trimming cut 3 bases from V and 4 bases from J; bases unmatched to any gene: 5. Per germline, CDR1 ENHRY and CDR2 SYGVKD. In DNA form, the CDR3 reads TGTGCCATCAGTGATACAGGGGATATCTATGGCTACACCTTC. Translated: CAISDTGDIYGYTF.

The V and J genes are TRBV2 and TRBJ1-5; possible D gene TRBD1, 5 bases. Germline values: CDR1 SNHLY, CDR2 FYNNEI. Trimming cost V 6 bases and J 7 bases, with 13 bases left between them. This CDR3 has 13 residues. The CDR3 loop reads CASRVGGWQPQHF. Here the CDR3 DNA reads TGTGCCAGCAGGGTGGGGGGTTGGCAGCCCCAGCATTTT.

CDR3 region: CATRRDRGRITHADTQYF. CDR3 DNA: TGTGCCACCAGGAGGGACAGGGGGCGAATAACACACGCAGATACGCAGTATTTT. The rearrangement uses TRBV15 and TRBJ2-3; 12 nucleotides match TRBD1. V shed 6 bases, J shed 4 bases, and the junction held 14 bases outside the gene matches. Germline values: CDR1 LNHNV, CDR2 YYDKDF (reference sequence). There are 18 residues in the CDR3.

The chain carries TRBV6-5 and TRBJ2-5, with 7 nucleotides matching TRBD1. The J call could be wrong; TRBJ2-7 is a better fit for the DNA end. This CDR3 region has 13 residues. Germline V lookup: CDR1 MNHEY, CDR2 SVGAGI. CDR3 nucleotides: TGTGCCAGCAGCCTACAGGGGAGCTACGAGCAGTACTTC. Protein sequence: CASSLQGSYEQYF.

V gene TRBV4-1 combines with J gene TRBJ1-2; D is uncertain. Deletions cut 3 bases from V and 8 bases from J, with 19 bases between. The CDR3 has 15 amino acids. CDR1 and CDR2 (germline): MGHRA, YSYEKL. In DNA, the CDR3 is TGCGCCAGCAGCCAGCACCTGGGTTGGGGAGGGGGCTACACCTTC. It specifies CASSQHLGWGGGYTF.

This chain links TRBV10-3 with TRBJ1-2; TRBD1 matches 7 bases. The junction had 6 bases not matched to a gene; V was cut back by 0 bases and J by 5 bases. CDR1 and CDR2 from the germline V gene are ENHRY and SYGVKD. This CDR3 has 15 amino acids. The CDR3 protein is CAISESTGLGYGYTF. The CDR3 region has the DNA TGTGCCATCAGTGAGTCGACAGGGTTAGGATATGGCTACACCTTC.

V is TRBV25-1 and J is TRBJ1-2; perhaps TRBD1 as D (6 bases). CDR1 is MGHDK, CDR2 SYGVNS, per germline. The CDR3 spans 14 residues. Trimming cost V 3 bases and J 8 bases, with 16 bases left between them. The CDR3 DNA is TGTGCCAGCAGTGACAGAGGGGGGGTGAGAGGCTACACCTTC. This sequence encodes CASSDRGGVRGYTF.

The chain has TRBV7-9 and TRBJ2-1; 8 nucleotides line up with TRBD2. Germline V CDR1 and CDR2: SEHNR, FQNEAQ (reference sequence). The CDR3 is 16 residues long. Trimming took 5 bases from V and 8 from J; bases not matched to a gene: 14. The CDR3 here is CASSRAGTSLIDEQFF. In DNA form, the CDR3 reads TGTGCCAGCAGCCGGGCCGGGACTAGTCTTATCGATGAGCAGTTCTTC.

In the case of this clone: Germline is not matched at one junction end, which may reflect a read error. The chain couples TRBV4-1 to TRBJ1-3, with D hard to call. CDR3 length: 17 residues. Germline-derived CDR1 and CDR2 are MGHRA and YSYEKL. The CDR3 DNA reads TGCGCCAGCAGCCAAGATTCTGATAATGCCAGATATAACGATCGTATTTTT. This translates into CASSQDSDNARYNDRIF.

The genes are TRBV14 and TRBJ2-7; tentatively, D is TRBD1 (6 bases). This CDR3 is 15 amino acids long. V was trimmed by 1 base and J by 9 bases, leaving 19 bases between them. The germline CDR1 and CDR2 sequences are SGHDN and FVKESK. This chain's CDR3 is CASSQGQGHRGGQYF. The DNA of the CDR3 is TGTGCCAGCAGCCAAGGGCAGGGACACCGAGGCGGGCAGTACTTC.

The rearrangement links TRBV6-4 to TRBJ2-3; 7 bases are shared with TRBD1. The trim removed 2 bases at V and 4 bases at J, leaving 3 bases unmatched. The CDR3 runs to 14 residues. Germline CDR1 is MRHNA and CDR2 is SNTAGT. The CDR3 region has the DNA TGTGCCAGCAGTGACGCGCAGGGGGCAGATACGCAGTATTTT. This encodes CASSDAQGADTQYF.

CDR3 nucleotides: TGTGCCAGCTCACCAGGTCAGGCCGGAAACACCATATATTTT. The encoded protein is CASSPGQAGNTIYF. The V call is TRBV18, the J call TRBJ1-3, with D hard to call. V lost 2 bases to trimming and J lost 4 bases, with 9 bases between them. The CDR3 contains 14 residues. Germline CDR1 reads KGHSH; CDR2 reads LQKENI.

The genes are TRBV5-1 and TRBJ2-6; D may be TRBD1 (5 bases). There are 16 residues in the CDR3. The germline CDR1 and CDR2 sequences are SGHRS and YFSETQ. V dropped 3 bases and J dropped 4 bases, with 14 bases sitting between them. As DNA, the CDR3 is TGCGCCAGCAGCTCATGGGGCGATGGAGGGGCCAACGTCCTGACTTTC. It codes for CASSSWGDGGANVLTF.